This T cell receptor (beta chain) was captured by sequencing in a study of T cells in Graves' hyperthyroidism and ophthalmopathy. TCR beta CDR3 regions were amplified from RNA. Using the HTBI primer set, a first-round RT-PCR was run on the TCR CDR3. Each CDR3 protein is one row after TCRdb ran MiXCR on the multiplex PCR reads. This sample yields around 200,000 distinct CDR3 sequences, of which around 18% are seen a single time; about 45% belongs to the top ten. A patient was excluded if there was uncontrolled infection, other autoimmune disease, pregnancy or lactation. Study-wide findings and caveats: Ophthalmopathy, which appeared later, was predicted by the model a median approximately 6 months before onset.

Comment on this clonotype: Its antigen is not known.

The sequence was collected from a man in his forties with Graves' hyperthyroidism. The sequencing sample was made of blood.

This CDR3 reads CASSLGLAGGEQYF. As DNA, the CDR3 is TGTGCCAGCAGCCTGGGGCTAGCGGGGGGCGAGCAGTACTTC. The V call is TRBV7-2, the J call TRBJ2-7; TRBD2 matches 11 bases. CDR3 length: 14 residues. CDR1 and CDR2 (germline): SGHTA, FQGNSA. J gave up 6 bases and V 5 bases, and 6 bases lay outside the gene matches.